This T cell receptor beta chain was profiled in a study of T cells in Graves' hyperthyroidism and ophthalmopathy. Over 18 months, lack of ophthalmopathy progression marked Graves' hyperthyroidism as stable. Exclusion followed for patients with uncontrolled infection, other autoimmune disease, pregnancy or lactation. Diagnostic assessment was based on clinical symptoms, serum thyroxine and TRAb, thyroid ultrasound and orbital computed tomography. The CDR3 consists of 12 residues. Germline V gene sequence: CDR1 WNHNN, CDR2 SYGVQD (reference sequence). The V gene lost 6 bases and the J gene lost 9 bases, with 13 bases spanning the gap. Points from the study as a whole: Ophthalmopathy onset followed model prediction by a median about six months.

Amplified TCR beta CDR3 regions derived from RNA transcripts. TCR CDR3 regions were first amplified by RT-PCR with HTBI primers. TCRdb itself ran the multiplex PCR reads through MiXCR, one entry per CDR3 protein. The table shows about 380,000 distinct CDR3 sequences, with approximately 13% occurring only once. This clonotype was recorded a few times. The antigen is not known. Sequencing was carried out using blood. The origin of this receptor is a woman in her fifties or sixties with Graves' hyperthyroidism. The V gene is TRBV10-1, the J gene TRBJ2-3, with D unclear. CDR3 nucleotide sequence: TGCGCCAGCAGCCCAACTATAAACACGCAGTATTTT. It is translated as CASSPTINTQYF.